One sample yielded the 28 T cell receptor beta chains listed below, sequenced in a study of blood T cells in healthy people across ages. Then a second PCR, running roughly 7 to 11 cycles, was carried out with a sample-barcoded 5' primer and a J-beta primer mix. Via MiXCR, TCRdb re-called the 5' RACE reads, giving one row per CDR3 protein. The table shows around 1,900,000 distinct CDR3 sequences, with 35% to 50% occurring only once. The sequenced material came from blood. The receptors stem from a human donor in good health.

The chain combines TRBV7-9 with TRBJ2-3; maybe TRBD1 (5 bases). The CDR3 totals 14 residues. The V gene's germline CDR1 is SEHNR and CDR2 FQNEAQ (reference sequence). Trimming took 8 bases from V and 0 from J, leaving 12 bases between them. The CDR3 is CASWGGASTDTQYF. Written as DNA, the CDR3 is TGTGCCAGCTGGGGCGGCGCTAGCACAGATACGCAGTATTTT.

This clonotype is a singleton in its sample. The CDR3 here is CASSRKDRATEAFF. In nucleotides, the CDR3 is TGTGCCAGCAGCCGGAAGGACAGGGCCACTGAAGCTTTCTTT. The V call is TRBV3-1, the J call TRBJ1-1; TRBD1 aligns across 8 bases. V was pared by 4 bases and J by 4 bases, with 5 bases of the junction left unmatched. This CDR3 region has 14 residues. Germline CDR1 LGHDT, CDR2 YNNKEL (reference sequence).

This clonotype was seen once. The rearrangement joins TRBV13 to TRBJ2-1; unclear D gene. The germline V gene encodes CDR1 PRHDT and CDR2 FYEKMQ (reference sequence). With 3 bases removed from V and 12 bases from J, the gap between germline ends came to 24 bases. The CDR3 is 16 amino acids. The DNA for the CDR3 is TGTGCCAGCAGCTTTAGCCCAGGTGTAGCCAAAAACATGCAGTTCTTC. Amino acids: CASSFSPGVAKNMQFF.

The chain joins TRBV7-2 to TRBJ2-4; D ambiguous. The assigned J gene may be wrong: the sequence end matches TRBJ2-7 better. CDR1 and CDR2 from the germline V gene are SGHTA and FQGNSA. The CDR3 covers 15 residues. CDR3: CASSTRINPADEQYF. The CDR3 DNA is TGTGCCAGCAGCACCCGAATCAATCCGGCGGACGAGCAGTACTTC.

This clonotype was counted only a few times. The CDR3 region has the DNA TGTGCCAGCAGCCAGAGGGGGCTTGGGAATAATTCACCCCTCCACTTT. Encoded protein: CASSQRGLGNNSPLHF. This chain links TRBV7-3 with TRBJ1-6; 7 positions match TRBD1. Germline assignment: CDR1 SGHTA and CDR2 FQGTGA. The CDR3 spans 16 residues. Trimming took 5 bases from V and 5 from J; bases not matched to a gene: 9.

This clonotype has a count of ten or more. The chain employs TRBV5-1 and TRBJ2-4, with 11 nucleotides matching TRBD2. With V trimmed by 0 bases and J by 6 bases, 2 bases remained unmatched. The CDR3 runs to 15 residues. Germline-derived CDR1 and CDR2 are SGHRS and YFSETQ. The CDR3 DNA follows: TGCGCCAGCAGCTTGGGTACTAGCGGGGGAAACATTCAGTACTTC. Its translation: CASSLGTSGGNIQYF.

The chain links TRBV7-2 to TRBJ2-3; D is uncertain. V was shortened by 5 bases and J by 7 bases, with 7 bases between the two germline ends. This CDR3 is 11 amino acids long. The V gene's germline CDR1 is SGHTA and CDR2 FQGNSA. DNA for the CDR3: TGTGCCAGCAGCAGCCAACATACGCAGTATTTT. It translates to CASSSQHTQYF.

Only a few counts were recorded for this clonotype. The rearrangement links TRBV10-3 to TRBJ2-2; D could derive from TRBD1 or TRBD2 (6 bases each). Trimming stripped 2 bases from V and 3 bases from J, with 7 bases between. CDR1 ENHRY and CDR2 SYGVKD come from the germline V gene. CDR3 size: 14 residues. The CDR3, as DNA: TGTGCCATCAGTGAGAGGGGGGACACCGGGGAGCTGTTTTTT. The encoded protein is CAISERGDTGELFF.

This clonotype has more than one count but fewer than ten. This chain joins TRBV20-1 and TRBJ2-7; the D gene could be TRBD1 or TRBD2 (5 bases each). Germline V gene sequence: CDR1 DFQATT, CDR2 SNEGSKA (reference sequence). V lost 0 bases and J 3 bases, leaving 15 bases between the germline ends. The CDR3 contains 15 residues. As DNA, the CDR3 is TGCAGTGCTAGAGATCTTCAGGGAGTAGACTACGAGCAGTACTTC. Its protein product is CSARDLQGVDYEQYF.

This rearrangement joins TRBV6-2 or TRBV6-3 to TRBJ2-1, with a possible D match to TRBD2 (6 bases). Trimming cost V 7 bases and J 1 base, with 14 bases left between them. This CDR3 has 15 amino acids. From germline, CDR1 is MNHEY and CDR2 SVGEGT. The CDR3 here is CASKALGTSYNEQFF. The DNA of the CDR3 is TGTGCCAGCAAAGCTCTCGGGACTTCCTACAATGAGCAGTTCTTC.

The chain has TRBV29-1 and TRBJ1-1; 8 nucleotides line up with TRBD1. The CDR3 has 14 residues. V lost 6 bases, J lost 0 bases, and 6 bases stayed unmatched. Germline V lookup: CDR1 SQVTM, CDR2 ANQGSEA. The CDR3 is CSVSGDRLNTEAFF. The CDR3 DNA follows: TGCAGCGTCTCCGGGGACAGGCTGAACACTGAAGCTTTCTTT.

The J gene is TRBJ2-4, the V gene TRBV2; maybe TRBD1 (6 bases). The CDR3 covers 13 residues. Germline V gene sequence: CDR1 SNHLY, CDR2 FYNNEI. V lost 8 bases to trimming and J lost 6 bases, with 14 bases between them. The CDR3: CASGTGSGNIQYF. The CDR3 DNA is TGTGCCAGCGGCACAGGGTCCGGAAACATTCAGTACTTC.

This clonotype has only a few counts. For the CDR3, the DNA is TGCGCCAGCAGCCTCCAGACAGGGGGGCATCAGCCCCAGCATTTT. Translation: CASSLQTGGHQPQHF. The chain joins TRBV4-3 to TRBJ1-5, with 9 bases that match TRBD1. V lost 4 bases, J lost 5 bases, and 6 bases stayed unmatched. This CDR3 has 15 amino acids. Germline V gene sequence: CDR1 LGHNA, CDR2 YSLEER.

The rearrangement links TRBV7-2 to TRBJ2-7; 8 bases map to TRBD2. Germline CDR1 and CDR2: SGHTA and FQGNSA. The CDR3 is made up of 12 amino acids. After removal of 4 bases from V and 6 bases from J, the junction contained 2 bases not matched to a gene. CDR3 amino acids: CASSSGGAEQYF. DNA of the CDR3: TGTGCCAGCAGCTCCGGGGGGGCCGAGCAGTACTTC. The variable domain in full, completed from reference TRBV7-2 and TRBJ2-7, reads GAGVSQSPSNKVTEKGKDVELRCDPISGHTALYWYRQSLGQGLEFLIYFQGNSAPDKSGLPSDRFSAERTGGSVSTLTIQRTQQEDSAVYLCASSSGGAEQYFGPGTRLTVT.

The rearrangement links TRBV24-1 to TRBJ1-1; 9 positions match TRBD1. V was pared by 4 bases and J by 6 bases, with 5 bases of the junction left unmatched. The CDR3 covers 14 residues. The germline V gene has CDR1 KGHDR and CDR2 SFDVKD. The CDR3 bases are TGTGCCACCAGTGACGGGACAGGGTACTCTGAAGCTTTCTTT. This encodes CATSDGTGYSEAFF.

Only a few counts were recorded for this clonotype. CDR3 in amino acids: CASGPPGEQYF. In DNA form, the CDR3 reads TGTGCCAGCGGTCCCCCCGGCGAGCAGTACTTC. V is TRBV6-2 or TRBV6-3 and J is TRBJ2-4, with no clear D. The J call may be wrong; the DNA end is better matched by TRBJ2-7. CDR3 size: 11 residues. Per the germline V gene, CDR1 is MNHEY and CDR2 is SVGEGT.

The chain recombines TRBV20-1 with TRBJ2-1; D not certain. The CDR3 has 16 residues. CDR1 is DFQATT and CDR2 is SNEGSKA in the germline V gene (reference sequence). The CDR3 nucleotides are TGCAGCACCGTTTCTCTTGCTAGAACTCCTTACAATGAGCAGTTCTTC. It yields the protein CSTVSLARTPYNEQFF.

The CDR3 protein is CATSLGVTGELFF. CDR3 DNA sequence: TGTGCCACCTCACTCGGGGTCACCGGGGAGCTGTTTTTT. This chain uses TRBV24-1 with TRBJ2-2; TRBD2 might be the D (5 bases). Trimming removed 9 bases at V and 4 bases at J, with 11 bases between. The CDR3 has 13 amino acids. CDR1 is KGHDR and CDR2 is SFDVKD in the germline V gene.

The chain employs TRBV29-1 and TRBJ2-5; TRBD1 might be the D (6 bases). Germline CDR1 and CDR2: SQVTM and ANQGSEA. There are 14 residues in the CDR3. Trimming cost V 1 base and J 2 bases, with 11 bases left between them. Written as DNA, the CDR3 is TGCAGCGTTGAAGTGGTAGGGACACAAGAGACCCAGTACTTC. As protein: CSVEVVGTQETQYF. Full variable domain (missing parts from reference TRBV29-1 and TRBJ2-5): SAVISQKPSRDICQRGTSLTIQCQVDSQVTMMFWYRQQPGQSLTLIATANQGSEATYESGFVIDKFPISRPNLTFSTLTVSNMSPEDSSIYLCSVEVVGTQETQYFGPGTRLLVL.

The V call is TRBV20-1, the J call TRBJ2-1; 8 bases match TRBD1. This CDR3 has 14 residues. Unmatched junction bases numbered 8, after V lost 6 bases and J lost 4 bases. Germline V CDR1 and CDR2: DFQATT, SNEGSKA (reference sequence). The CDR3 bases are TGCAGTGCCAGTGGACAGGGCCGATACAATGAGCAGTTCTTC. It specifies CSASGQGRYNEQFF.

The CDR3 protein is CASSLGNLLGGPLPREQFF. DNA for the CDR3: TGTGCCAGCAGCCTAGGAAATCTTCTGGGGGGACCTCTGCCACGGGAGCAGTTCTTC. The chain links TRBV7-8 to TRBJ2-1, with TRBD2 as a possible D gene (6 bases). CDR1 and CDR2 from the germline V gene are SGHVS and FQNEAQ. V lost 5 bases, J lost 10 bases, and 33 bases lay in between. The CDR3 is 19 amino acids.

Comment on this clonotype: The junction shows a germline mismatch at one end, possibly a read error. The chain carries TRBV24-1 and TRBJ2-4; TRBD1 might be the D (6 bases). The J call is in doubt because the DNA end fits TRBJ2-5 better. Germline values: CDR1 KGHDR, CDR2 SFDVKD. The length of the CDR3 is 17 residues. The DNA for the CDR3 is TGTGCCGCCAGTGATATAGGTAGGGGGAAGTACCAAGAGACCCAGTACTTC. Protein: CAASDIGRGKYQETQYF.

This clonotype has more than one count but fewer than ten. This rearrangement joins TRBV5-1 to TRBJ2-7, with 7 bases identical to TRBD1. Losses at the gene ends were 6 bases for V and 5 bases for J; bases not matched to a gene: 17. The length of the CDR3 is 16 residues. The V gene's germline CDR1 is SGHRS and CDR2 YFSETQ. CDR3 sequence: CASNYRGARALDEQYF. CDR3 in DNA: TGCGCCAGCAATTACAGGGGAGCCCGAGCTTTGGACGAGCAGTACTTC.

This rearrangement joins TRBV6-1 to TRBJ2-6; 7 bases match TRBD2. V trimming: 6 bases; J trimming: 0 bases; junction bases outside the gene matches: 11. The CDR3 is 18 residues long. Germline CDR1 MNHNS, CDR2 SASEGT. In DNA form, the CDR3 reads TGTGCCAGCAGCCCTTTCGGGGGGAGATCCTCTGGGGCCAACGTCCTGACTTTC. Translated: CASSPFGGRSSGANVLTF.

This clonotype came up a few times. This chain uses TRBV5-1 with TRBJ2-5; D perhaps matches TRBD2 (6 bases). The V and J ends lost 2 bases and 2 bases respectively, with 19 bases between them. The germline CDR1 and CDR2 sequences are SGHRS and YFSETQ. This CDR3 contains 17 residues. CDR3 DNA: TGCGCCAGCAGCTTATCCACGGTGGTGGGAGGACAAGAGACCCAGTACTTC. Amino acid sequence: CASSLSTVVGGQETQYF.

This clonotype has only a few counts. This chain connects TRBV5-1 to TRBJ2-3; D may be TRBD1 (6 bases). Germline-derived CDR1 and CDR2 are SGHRS and YFSETQ. Trimming took off 5 bases at V and 4 bases at J, with 17 bases between the two ends. The CDR3 loop spans 15 amino acids. The CDR3 region has the DNA TGCGCCAGCAGGGTAGGGGGACGTAGCGCAGATACGCAGTATTTT. Protein product: CASRVGGRSADTQYF.

This clonotype was seen a few times. V usage is TRBV20-1 and J usage is TRBJ2-5; the D is unclear. Germline CDR1 and CDR2: DFQATT and SNEGSKA (reference sequence). V lost 2 bases to trimming and J lost 1 base, with 11 bases between them. The CDR3 length is 14 residues. CDR3 residues: CSARNLRSQETQYF. DNA of the CDR3: TGCAGTGCTAGAAACCTAAGGTCCCAAGAGACCCAGTACTTC.

This chain uses TRBV12-3 or TRBV12-4 with TRBJ2-1, with D perhaps matching TRBD2 (6 bases). The last part of the DNA fits TRBJ2-7 better; the J call may be wrong. The CDR3 spans 15 residues. This CDR3 reads CASSSGTESYNEQYF. In DNA form, the CDR3 reads TGTGCCAGCAGTTCCGGGACTGAATCCTACAATGAGCAGTACTTC.